Each of the 27 T cell receptor beta chains below was sequenced from the same sample in a study of T cell responses to AZD1222 COVID-19 vaccine. Sequencing used immunoSEQ multiplex PCR; TCRdb keeps in-frame clones, though not all of them. In the table there are fewer than 90,000 clones, roughly 90% of which are singletons. The sequencing here drew on peripheral blood, taken 28 days after the second AZD1222 dose. The receptors derive from an adult who received the AZD1222 COVID-19 vaccine.

This chain connects TRBV11-2 to TRBJ1-1; D gene ambiguous. The ends were cut back, 0 bases at V and 6 bases at J, with 14 bases in the middle. The germline CDR1 and CDR2 sequences are SGHAT and FQNNGV. The CDR3 is made up of 15 amino acids. CDR3 bases: TGTGCCAGCAGCTTAGAGGGTATATTGAGGGCTGAAGCTTTCTTT. It is translated as CASSLEGILRAEAFF.

This sequence joins TRBV6-5 and TRBJ2-1; 8 bases align to TRBD2. CDR3 size: 15 residues. The J segment lost 2 bases and the V segment lost 7 bases, leaving 7 bases of the junction unmatched. The V gene's germline CDR1 is MNHEY and CDR2 SVGAGI. The CDR3 sequence: CASTLLREAYNEQFF. Written as DNA, the CDR3 is TGTGCCAGCACTCTATTGCGGGAGGCCTACAATGAGCAGTTCTTC.

The CDR3 DNA follows: TGTGCCAGCAGCAGACTAGCGGGAGGGCCCGGGAACACCGGGGAGCTGTTTTTT. Its protein is CASSRLAGGPGNTGELFF. This chain joins TRBV7-3 and TRBJ2-2, with 14 bases aligning to TRBD2. Per the germline V gene, CDR1 is SGHTA and CDR2 is FQGTGA. This CDR3 contains 18 residues. V dropped 5 bases and J dropped 1; count of bases not matched to a gene: 6.

The chain is built from TRBV9 and TRBJ2-7; tentatively, D is TRBD2 (6 bases). V was shortened by 4 bases and J by 5 bases, with 22 bases between the two germline ends. Per the germline V gene, CDR1 is SGDLS and CDR2 is YYNGEE. The CDR3 covers 16 residues. CDR3: CASSPRGGKVGNEQYF. The CDR3 nucleotides are TGTGCCAGCAGCCCCCGTGGCGGGAAGGTTGGGAACGAGCAGTACTTC.

V usage is TRBV11-2 and J usage is TRBJ1-2, with D possibly TRBD1 on 5 matching bases. V dropped 4 bases and J dropped 8 bases, with 20 bases sitting between them. CDR3 length: 15 residues. Germline V gene data show CDR1 as SGHAT and CDR2 as FQNNGV. The CDR3 sequence is CASSSDRGPLQGYTF. The CDR3 bases are TGTGCCAGCAGCTCAGACCGGGGCCCTCTGCAGGGCTACACCTTC.

The chain links TRBV2 to TRBJ1-1; weak D call: TRBD1 (6 bases). CDR1 is SNHLY, CDR2 FYNNEI, per germline. This CDR3 contains 16 residues. V lost 1 base, J lost 2 bases, and 14 bases lay in between. The CDR3 spells CASSEDRVRSNTEAFF. As DNA, the CDR3 is TGTGCCAGCAGTGAAGACAGGGTTAGAAGTAACACTGAAGCTTTCTTT.

The V gene is TRBV28, the J gene TRBJ1-1, with D hard to call. Germline values: CDR1 MDHEN, CDR2 SYDVKM. This CDR3 region has 12 residues. V was clipped by 2 bases and J by 11 bases, with 12 bases between them. The CDR3 DNA reads as TGTGCCAGCAGTTTAGCGGCCAGTAAGGCTTTCTTT. Residues: CASSLAASKAFF. The full variable domain, with the rest looked up from reference TRBV28 and TRBJ1-1, is DVKVTQSSRYLVKRTGEKVFLECVQDMDHENMFWYRQDPGLGLRLIYFSYDVKMKEKGDIPEGYSVSREKKERFSLILESASTNQTSMYLCASSLAASKAFFGQGTRLTVV.

The rearrangement links TRBV6-5 to TRBJ2-7, with 7 bases fitting TRBD1. The V gene end was trimmed by 0 bases and the J gene end by 4 bases; junction bases not matched to a gene: 3. CDR1 is MNHEY and CDR2 is SVGAGI in the germline V gene. The CDR3 spans 14 residues. The CDR3 region has the DNA TGTGCCAGCAGTTACTCGAAGACAGGGTACGAGCAGTACTTC. It yields the protein CASSYSKTGYEQYF.

V gene TRBV19 combines with J gene TRBJ1-5, with TRBD1 as a possible D gene (6 bases). Trimming cost V 3 bases and J 6 bases, with 12 bases left between them. CDR1 and CDR2 (germline): LNHDA, SQIVND (reference sequence). This CDR3 is 14 amino acids long. CDR3 nucleotide sequence: TGTGCCAGTAGTATTTCCGGGGGGCCTCAGCCCCAGCATTTT. Its translation: CASSISGGPQPQHF.

The chain recombines TRBV12-3 or TRBV12-4 with TRBJ1-2; D perhaps matches TRBD1 (6 bases). CDR3 length: 11 residues. V was shortened by 6 bases and J by 5 bases, with 7 bases between the two germline ends. The CDR3 region has the DNA TGTGCCAGCAGACAGGGTTATGGCTACACCTTC. It codes for CASRQGYGYTF.

V usage is TRBV3-1 (or the pseudogene TRBV3-2) and J usage is TRBJ1-1; D unresolved. The CDR3 is 15 amino acids. The ends were cut back, 0 bases at V and 5 bases at J, with 13 bases in the middle. In germline, CDR1 is LGHDT, CDR2 YNNKEL (reference sequence). The CDR3 spells CASSQDLTLRTEAFF. CDR3 in DNA: TGTGCCAGCAGCCAAGATCTAACTTTGCGTACTGAAGCTTTCTTT.

The V and J genes are TRBV4-3 and TRBJ1-6; the D is unclear. The V gene's germline CDR1 is LGHNA and CDR2 YSLEER. This CDR3 comprises 16 residues. The ends were cut back, 3 bases at V and 7 bases at J, with 16 bases in the middle. The CDR3 region has the DNA TGCGCCAGCAGCCAGATGGGTTTTCAGGTGAATTCACCCCTCCACTTT. This sequence encodes CASSQMGFQVNSPLHF.

The chain combines TRBV6-5 with TRBJ2-7; 7 bases are shared with TRBD1. The CDR3 spans 14 residues. Trimming cost V 5 bases and J 5 bases; bases outside gene matches: 9. Germline V gives CDR1 MNHEY, CDR2 SVGAGI. The CDR3 bases are TGTGCCAGCAGTCCTGACAGGGTCTACAACGAGCAGTACTTC. Translation gives CASSPDRVYNEQYF.

This chain connects TRBV30 to TRBJ2-2; 8 nucleotides line up with TRBD1. V lost 2 bases and J lost 3; bases outside the gene matches: 14. Germline values: CDR1 GTSNPN, CDR2 SVGIG (reference sequence). This CDR3 contains 18 residues. CDR3 bases: TGTGCCTGGAGTCCGAGGACAGGGAGGTACAGGGACACCGGGGAGCTGTTTTTT. Amino acid sequence: CAWSPRTGRYRDTGELFF.

The chain links TRBV4-2 to TRBJ1-6, with D uncertain. The CDR3 spans 14 residues. Germline CDR1 is LGHNA and CDR2 is YNFKEQ. V lost 4 bases and J 6 bases, leaving 10 bases between the germline ends. CDR3 nucleotides: TGTGCCAGCAGCCGAGACGGAACTAATTCACCCCTCCACTTT. It encodes CASSRDGTNSPLHF.

The J gene is TRBJ1-3, the V gene TRBV19; a weak D match, TRBD1 (5 bases). The V gene lost 3 bases and the J gene lost 3 bases, with 12 bases spanning the gap. Germline-derived CDR1 and CDR2 are LNHDA and SQIVND (reference sequence). The CDR3 runs to 15 residues. The CDR3 loop reads CASSIAGTGGNTIYF. The DNA of the CDR3 is TGTGCCAGTAGTATCGCAGGGACTGGTGGAAACACCATATATTTT.

A word on this clone: This sample also contains other DNA sequences that code for the same CDR3. V usage is TRBV5-1 and J usage is TRBJ1-5; no definite D call. The CDR3 is 15 residues long. Germline V gene lookup returns CDR1 SGHRS and CDR2 YFSETQ. The V gene lost 4 bases and the J gene lost 0 bases, with 11 bases spanning the gap. The CDR3 here is CASSLDGYSNQPQHF. As DNA, the CDR3 is TGCGCCAGCAGCCTCGACGGTTATAGCAATCAGCCCCAGCATTTT.

V and J are TRBV27 and TRBJ1-1; D ambiguous. V lost 2 bases and J 0 bases, leaving 10 bases between the germline ends. Germline CDR1 MNHEY, CDR2 SMNVEV (reference sequence). This CDR3 contains 15 residues. The CDR3 coding sequence is TGTGCCAGCAGTTTAAATGGAGGTATGAACACTGAAGCTTTCTTT. It specifies CASSLNGGMNTEAFF.

The chain recombines TRBV7-8 with TRBJ2-2, with 7 bases matching TRBD2. CDR3 length: 15 residues. V dropped 5 bases and J dropped 1; count of bases not matched to a gene: 4. Germline CDR1 and CDR2: SGHVS and FQNEAQ. CDR3 sequence reads: CASSQSGVNTGELFF. The CDR3 nucleotides are TGTGCCAGCAGCCAAAGCGGGGTGAACACCGGGGAGCTGTTTTTT.

This sequence joins TRBV4-1 and TRBJ1-1; 11 bases match TRBD1. The length of the CDR3 is 15 residues. Germline-derived CDR1 and CDR2 are MGHRA and YSYEKL. V lost 1 base to trimming and J lost 11 bases; unmatched junction nucleotides: 9. The CDR3: CASSQGRTGGVFAFF. The CDR3 bases are TGCGCCAGCAGCCAAGGGCGGACAGGGGGCGTTTTCGCTTTCTTT.

The J gene is TRBJ2-1, the V gene TRBV4-1; TRBD2 aligns across 8 bases. Germline CDR1 is MGHRA and CDR2 is YSYEKL. The V segment lost 0 bases and the J segment 7 bases; nucleotides outside the gene matches: 5. There are 15 residues in the CDR3. The CDR3 loop reads CASSQDGRGANEQFF. The CDR3 DNA reads TGCGCCAGCAGCCAAGACGGGAGGGGTGCTAATGAGCAGTTCTTC.

The J gene is TRBJ2-4, the V gene TRBV25-1, with 12 bases aligning to TRBD1. CDR1 and CDR2 from the germline V gene are MGHDK and SYGVNS. With V trimmed by 8 bases and J by 7 bases, 6 bases remained unmatched. The CDR3 totals 14 residues. The CDR3 loop reads CASCQGQGANIQYF. In DNA, the CDR3 is TGTGCCAGCTGCCAGGGACAGGGGGCTAACATTCAGTACTTC.

The chain employs TRBV6-1 and TRBJ1-2; no definite D call. V dropped 0 bases and J dropped 4 bases, with 6 bases sitting between them. Germline CDR1 MNHNS, CDR2 SASEGT. The CDR3 length is 13 residues. This chain's CDR3 is CASSEATGYGYTF. In DNA form, the CDR3 reads TGTGCCAGCAGTGAAGCGACGGGCTATGGCTACACCTTC.

The chain is built from TRBV29-1 and TRBJ2-7; a possible D gene is TRBD1 (5 bases). V was trimmed by 4 bases and J by 2 bases, leaving 9 bases between them. The CDR3 spans 12 residues. CDR1 and CDR2 (germline): SQVTM, ANQGSEA. The CDR3 sequence: CSVAGYTYEQYF. Written as DNA, the CDR3 is TGCAGCGTTGCAGGGTACACCTACGAGCAGTACTTC.

The chain couples TRBV4-1 to TRBJ1-3; D is undetermined. The CDR3 is made up of 11 amino acids. V shed 4 bases and J shed 7 bases, with 5 bases lying between them. Germline CDR1 reads MGHRA; CDR2 reads YSYEKL. CDR3: CASSLQNTIYF. In DNA, the CDR3 is TGCGCCAGCAGCCTACAGAACACCATATATTTT.

This rearrangement joins TRBV5-4 to TRBJ1-2; possible D gene TRBD1, 6 bases. CDR3 length: 13 residues. The germline V and J ends were trimmed by 2 bases and 5 bases, with 10 bases remaining between them. CDR1 is SGHNT, CDR2 YYREEE, per germline (reference sequence). The CDR3 reads CASSFGQRYGYTF. The CDR3 region has the DNA TGTGCCAGCAGCTTTGGACAGAGGTATGGCTACACCTTC.

The chain joins TRBV2 to TRBJ2-1; D may be TRBD1 (6 bases). Germline V gene sequence: CDR1 SNHLY, CDR2 FYNNEI. V lost 5 bases, J lost 9 bases, and 17 bases lay in between. This CDR3 is built from 14 residues. In nucleotides, the CDR3 is TGTGCCAGCAGTCAGCAGGGGTATATCGGTGAGCAGTTCTTC. Translated, it gives CASSQQGYIGEQFF.